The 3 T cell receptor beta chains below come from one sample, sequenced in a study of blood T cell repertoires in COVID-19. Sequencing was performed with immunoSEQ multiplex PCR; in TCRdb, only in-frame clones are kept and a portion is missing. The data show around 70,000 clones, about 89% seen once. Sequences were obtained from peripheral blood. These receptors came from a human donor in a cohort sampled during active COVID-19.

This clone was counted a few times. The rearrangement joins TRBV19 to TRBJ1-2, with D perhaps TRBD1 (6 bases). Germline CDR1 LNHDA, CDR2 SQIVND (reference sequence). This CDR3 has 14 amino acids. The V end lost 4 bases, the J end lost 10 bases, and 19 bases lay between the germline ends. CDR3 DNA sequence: TGTGCCAGTAGTACCGCGGGCCAGGGGATTCTCTACACCTTC. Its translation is CASSTAGQGILYTF. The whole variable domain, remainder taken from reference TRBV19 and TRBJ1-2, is DGGITQSPKYLFRKEGQNVTLSCEQNLNHDAMYWYRQDPGQGLRLIYYSQIVNDFQKGDIAEGYSVSREKKESFPLTVTSAQKNPTAFYLCASSTAGQGILYTFGSGTRLTVV.

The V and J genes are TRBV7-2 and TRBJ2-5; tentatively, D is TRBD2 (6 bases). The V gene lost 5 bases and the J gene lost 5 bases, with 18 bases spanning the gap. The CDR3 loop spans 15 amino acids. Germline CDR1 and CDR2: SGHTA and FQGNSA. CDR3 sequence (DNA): TGTGCCAGCAGCCTTCAACCCGGGAGTCGTGAGACCCAGTACTTC. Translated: CASSLQPGSRETQYF.

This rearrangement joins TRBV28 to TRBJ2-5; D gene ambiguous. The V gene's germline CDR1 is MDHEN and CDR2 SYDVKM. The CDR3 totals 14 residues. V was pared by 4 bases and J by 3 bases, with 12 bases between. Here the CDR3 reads CASSSPPAEETQYF. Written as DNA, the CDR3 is TGTGCCAGCAGTTCCCCCCCCGCGGAAGAGACCCAGTACTTC.